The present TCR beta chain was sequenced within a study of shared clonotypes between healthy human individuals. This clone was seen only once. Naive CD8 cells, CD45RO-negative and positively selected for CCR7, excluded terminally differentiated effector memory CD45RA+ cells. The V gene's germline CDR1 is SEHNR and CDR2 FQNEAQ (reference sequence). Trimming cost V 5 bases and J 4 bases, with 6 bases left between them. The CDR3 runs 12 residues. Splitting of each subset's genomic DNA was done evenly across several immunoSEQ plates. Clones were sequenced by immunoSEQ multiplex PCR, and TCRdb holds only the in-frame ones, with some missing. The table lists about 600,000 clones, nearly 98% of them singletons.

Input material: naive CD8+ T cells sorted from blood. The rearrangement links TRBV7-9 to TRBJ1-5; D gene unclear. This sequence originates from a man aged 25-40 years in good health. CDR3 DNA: TGTGCCAGCAGCCCCCAGAATCAGCCCCAGCATTTT. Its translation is CASSPQNQPQHF.